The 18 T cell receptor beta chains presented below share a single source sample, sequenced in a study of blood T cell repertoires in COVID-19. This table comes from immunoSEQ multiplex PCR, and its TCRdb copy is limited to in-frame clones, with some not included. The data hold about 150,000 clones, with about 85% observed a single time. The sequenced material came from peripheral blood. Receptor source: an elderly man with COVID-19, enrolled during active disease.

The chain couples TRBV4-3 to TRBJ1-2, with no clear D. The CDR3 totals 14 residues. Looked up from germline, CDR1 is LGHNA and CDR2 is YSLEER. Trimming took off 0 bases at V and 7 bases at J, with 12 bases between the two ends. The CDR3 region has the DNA TGCGCCAGCAGCCAAGATGAGGGAATCGGTGGCTACACCTTC. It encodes CASSQDEGIGGYTF.

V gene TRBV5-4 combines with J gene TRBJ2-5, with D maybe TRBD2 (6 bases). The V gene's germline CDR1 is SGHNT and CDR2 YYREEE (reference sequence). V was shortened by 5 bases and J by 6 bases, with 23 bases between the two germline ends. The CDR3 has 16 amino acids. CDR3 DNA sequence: TGTGCCAGCAGACGAGGGGCCCTCGGCGGGGTACAGACCCAGTACTTC. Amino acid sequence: CASRRGALGGVQTQYF. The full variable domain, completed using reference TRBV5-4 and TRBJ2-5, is ETGVTQSPTHLIKTRGQQVTLRCSSQSGHNTVSWYQQALGQGPQFIFQYYREEENGRGNFPPRFSGLQFPNYSSELNVNALELDDSALYLCASRRGALGGVQTQYFGPGTRLLVL.

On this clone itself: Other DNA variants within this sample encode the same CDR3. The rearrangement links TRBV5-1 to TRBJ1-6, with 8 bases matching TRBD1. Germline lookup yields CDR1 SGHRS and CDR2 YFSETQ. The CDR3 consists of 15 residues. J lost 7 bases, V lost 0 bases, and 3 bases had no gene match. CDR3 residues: CASSLGTGSNSPLHF. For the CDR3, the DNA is TGCGCCAGCAGCTTGGGGACAGGGTCGAATTCACCCCTCCACTTT.

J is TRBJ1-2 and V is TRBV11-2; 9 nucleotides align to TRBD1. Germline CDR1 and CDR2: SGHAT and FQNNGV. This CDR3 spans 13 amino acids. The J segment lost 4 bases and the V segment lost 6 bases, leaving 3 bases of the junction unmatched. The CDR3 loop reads CASSSGQGYGYTF. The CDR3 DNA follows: TGTGCCAGCAGTTCGGGACAGGGCTATGGCTACACCTTC.

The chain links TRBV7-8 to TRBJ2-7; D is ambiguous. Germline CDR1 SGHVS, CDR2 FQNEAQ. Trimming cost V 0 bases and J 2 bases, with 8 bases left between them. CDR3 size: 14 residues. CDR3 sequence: CASSLAARTYEQYF. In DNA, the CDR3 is TGTGCCAGCAGCTTAGCGGCCAGGACCTACGAGCAGTACTTC.

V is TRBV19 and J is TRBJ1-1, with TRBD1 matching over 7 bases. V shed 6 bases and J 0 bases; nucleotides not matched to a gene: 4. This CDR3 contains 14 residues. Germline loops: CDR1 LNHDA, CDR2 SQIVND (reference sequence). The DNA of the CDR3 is TGTGCCAGTAGGCTACAGGGGCTGAACACTGAAGCTTTCTTT. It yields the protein CASRLQGLNTEAFF.

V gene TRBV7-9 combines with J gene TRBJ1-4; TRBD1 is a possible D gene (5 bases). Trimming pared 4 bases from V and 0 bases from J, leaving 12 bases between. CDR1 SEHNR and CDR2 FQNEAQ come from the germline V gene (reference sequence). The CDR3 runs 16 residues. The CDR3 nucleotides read TGTGCCAGCAGCTCACAGGTTCTTGCAACTAATGAAAAACTGTTTTTT. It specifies CASSSQVLATNEKLFF. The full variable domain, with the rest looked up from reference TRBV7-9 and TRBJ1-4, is DTGVSQNPRHKITKRGQNVTFRCDPISEHNRLYWYRQTLGQGPEFLTYFQNEAQLEKSRLLSDRFSAERPKGSFSTLEIQRTEQGDSAMYLCASSSQVLATNEKLFFGSGTQLSVL.

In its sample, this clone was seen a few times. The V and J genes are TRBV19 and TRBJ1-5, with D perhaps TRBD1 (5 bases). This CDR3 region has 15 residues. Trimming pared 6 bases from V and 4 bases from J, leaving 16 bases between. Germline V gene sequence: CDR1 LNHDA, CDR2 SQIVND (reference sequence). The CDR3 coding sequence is TGTGCCAGTAGCCCTGGGGCTTTGGGGAATCAGCCCCAGCATTTT. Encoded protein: CASSPGALGNQPQHF.

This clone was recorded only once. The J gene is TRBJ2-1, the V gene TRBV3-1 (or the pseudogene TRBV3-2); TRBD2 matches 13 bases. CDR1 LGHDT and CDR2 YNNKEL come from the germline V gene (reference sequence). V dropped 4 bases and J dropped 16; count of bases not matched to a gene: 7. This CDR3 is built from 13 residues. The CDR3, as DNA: TGTGCCAGCAGCCCGGGGACTAGCGGGGCCTGTTTCTTC. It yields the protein CASSPGTSGACFF.

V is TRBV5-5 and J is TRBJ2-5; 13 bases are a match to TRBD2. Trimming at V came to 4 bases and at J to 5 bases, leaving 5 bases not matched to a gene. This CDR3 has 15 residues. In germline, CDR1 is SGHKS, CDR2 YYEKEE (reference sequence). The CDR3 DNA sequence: TGTGCCAGCAGCCGCAGACTAGCGGGGGGTGAGACCCAGTACTTC. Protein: CASSRRLAGGETQYF.

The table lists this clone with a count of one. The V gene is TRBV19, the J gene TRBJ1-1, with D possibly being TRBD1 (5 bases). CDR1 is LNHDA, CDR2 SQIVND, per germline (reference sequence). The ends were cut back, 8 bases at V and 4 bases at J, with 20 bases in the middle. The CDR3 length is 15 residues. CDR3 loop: CASGPRWGAATEAFF. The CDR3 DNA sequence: TGTGCCAGTGGGCCCCGCTGGGGCGCGGCCACTGAAGCTTTCTTT.

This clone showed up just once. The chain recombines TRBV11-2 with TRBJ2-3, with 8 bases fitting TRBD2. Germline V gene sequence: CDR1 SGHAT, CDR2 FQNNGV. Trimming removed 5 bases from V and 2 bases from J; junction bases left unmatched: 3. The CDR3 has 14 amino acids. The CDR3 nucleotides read TGTGCCAGCAGCCAAGCGGGGGCCACAGATACGCAGTATTTT. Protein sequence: CASSQAGATDTQYF.

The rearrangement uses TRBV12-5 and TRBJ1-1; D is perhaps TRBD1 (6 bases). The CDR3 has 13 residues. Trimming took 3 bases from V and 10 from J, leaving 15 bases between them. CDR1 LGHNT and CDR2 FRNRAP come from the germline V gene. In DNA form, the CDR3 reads TGTGCTAGTGGTTTTGGGGGGGGGCGTAGAGCTTTCTTT. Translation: CASGFGGGRRAFF.

CDR3 in DNA: TGCAGTGCTAGTCATGATAAGGGGGCGGGAGGACAAGAGACCCAGTACTTC. Translation: CSASHDKGAGGQETQYF. The V gene is TRBV20-1, the J gene TRBJ2-5, with a tentative D call TRBD2 (8 bases). Germline V gives CDR1 DFQATT, CDR2 SNEGSKA (reference sequence). The CDR3 length is 17 residues. V shed 3 bases and J shed 2 bases, with 22 bases lying between them.

The CDR3 here is CASSQNLAGATDTQYF. CDR3 sequence (DNA): TGTGCCAGCAGCCAGAATCTAGCGGGGGCGACAGATACGCAGTATTTT. The gene calls are TRBV5-4 and TRBJ2-3; 10 nucleotides match TRBD2. CDR1 SGHNT and CDR2 YYREEE come from the germline V gene (reference sequence). With 4 bases clipped from V and 3 bases from J, the junction kept 8 bases outside the gene matches. This CDR3 spans 16 amino acids.

Written as DNA, the CDR3 is TGTGCCAGCAGGGTTAGCGGGGAGTCCTACAATGAGCAGTTCTTC. This codes for CASRVSGESYNEQFF. The chain is built from TRBV6-5 and TRBJ2-1; 8 positions match TRBD2. The CDR3 loop spans 15 amino acids. Germline V CDR1 and CDR2: MNHEY, SVGAGI. Trimming removed 6 bases from V and 1 base from J; junction bases left unmatched: 5.

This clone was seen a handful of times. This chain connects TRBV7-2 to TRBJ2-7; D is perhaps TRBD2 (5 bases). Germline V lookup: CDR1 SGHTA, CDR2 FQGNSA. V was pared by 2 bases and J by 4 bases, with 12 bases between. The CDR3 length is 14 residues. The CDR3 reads CASSLKLREYEQYF. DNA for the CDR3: TGTGCCAGCAGCTTAAAATTAAGGGAGTACGAGCAGTACTTC. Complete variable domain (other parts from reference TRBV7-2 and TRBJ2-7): GAGVSQSPSNKVTEKGKDVELRCDPISGHTALYWYRQSLGQGLEFLIYFQGNSAPDKSGLPSDRFSAERTGGSVSTLTIQRTQQEDSAVYLCASSLKLREYEQYFGPGTRLTVT.

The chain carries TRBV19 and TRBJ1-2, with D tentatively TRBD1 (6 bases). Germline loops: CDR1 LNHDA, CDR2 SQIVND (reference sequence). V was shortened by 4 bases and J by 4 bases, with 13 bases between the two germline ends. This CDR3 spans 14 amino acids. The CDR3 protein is CASSRGGRFYGYTF. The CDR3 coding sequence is TGTGCCAGTAGTAGGGGGGGCCGGTTCTATGGCTACACCTTC.